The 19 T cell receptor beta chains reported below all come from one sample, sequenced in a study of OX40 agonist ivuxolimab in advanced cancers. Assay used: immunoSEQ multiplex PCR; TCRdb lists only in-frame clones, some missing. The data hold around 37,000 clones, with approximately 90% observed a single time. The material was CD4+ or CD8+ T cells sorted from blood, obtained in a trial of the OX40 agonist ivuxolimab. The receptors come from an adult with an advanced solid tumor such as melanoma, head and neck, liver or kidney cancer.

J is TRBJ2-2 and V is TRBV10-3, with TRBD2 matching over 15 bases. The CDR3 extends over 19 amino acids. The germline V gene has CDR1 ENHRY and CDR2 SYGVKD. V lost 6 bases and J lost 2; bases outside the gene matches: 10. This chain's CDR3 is CAISGGGLAGGRNTGELFF. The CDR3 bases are TGTGCCATCAGCGGGGGGGGACTAGCGGGAGGCCGCAACACCGGGGAGCTGTTTTTT.

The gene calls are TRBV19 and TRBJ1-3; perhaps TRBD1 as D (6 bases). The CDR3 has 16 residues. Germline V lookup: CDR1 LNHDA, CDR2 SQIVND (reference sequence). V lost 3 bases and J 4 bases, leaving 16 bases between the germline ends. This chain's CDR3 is CASSINRVSGGNTIYF. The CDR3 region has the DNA TGTGCCAGTAGTATCAACAGGGTGTCGGGGGGAAACACCATATATTTT.

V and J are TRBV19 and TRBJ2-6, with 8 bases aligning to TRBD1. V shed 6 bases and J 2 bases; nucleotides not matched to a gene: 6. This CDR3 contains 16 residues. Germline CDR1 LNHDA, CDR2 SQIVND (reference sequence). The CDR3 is CASSPAGGAGANVLTF. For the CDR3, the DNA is TGTGCCAGTAGCCCGGCAGGGGGCGCTGGGGCCAACGTCCTGACTTTC.

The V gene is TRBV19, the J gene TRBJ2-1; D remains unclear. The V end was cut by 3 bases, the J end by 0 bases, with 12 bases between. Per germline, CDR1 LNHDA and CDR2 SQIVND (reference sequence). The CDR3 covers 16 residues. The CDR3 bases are TGTGCCAGTAGTATTAGTGTCGTAAGCTCCTACAATGAGCAGTTCTTC. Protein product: CASSISVVSSYNEQFF.

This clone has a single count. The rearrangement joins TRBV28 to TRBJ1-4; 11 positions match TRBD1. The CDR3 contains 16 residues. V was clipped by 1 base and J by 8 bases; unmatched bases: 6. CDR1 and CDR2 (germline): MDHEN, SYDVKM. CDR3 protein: CASSLSDRGLGEKLFF. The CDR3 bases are TGTGCCAGCAGTTTATCGGACAGGGGGCTTGGAGAAAAACTGTTTTTT.

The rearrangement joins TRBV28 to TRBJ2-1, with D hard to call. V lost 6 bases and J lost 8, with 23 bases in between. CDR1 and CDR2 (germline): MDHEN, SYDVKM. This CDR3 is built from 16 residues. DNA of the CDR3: TGTGCCAGCAGCCCACTTGGGCCGTCGGGTATTCATGAGCAGTTCTTC. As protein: CASSPLGPSGIHEQFF.

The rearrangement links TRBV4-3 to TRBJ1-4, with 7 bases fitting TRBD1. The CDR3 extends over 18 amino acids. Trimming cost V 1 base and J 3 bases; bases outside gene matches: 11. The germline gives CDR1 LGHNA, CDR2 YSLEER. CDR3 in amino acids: CASSQAPNHRGSNEKLFF. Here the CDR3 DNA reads TGCGCCAGCAGCCAAGCCCCTAACCACAGGGGATCTAATGAAAAACTGTTTTTT.

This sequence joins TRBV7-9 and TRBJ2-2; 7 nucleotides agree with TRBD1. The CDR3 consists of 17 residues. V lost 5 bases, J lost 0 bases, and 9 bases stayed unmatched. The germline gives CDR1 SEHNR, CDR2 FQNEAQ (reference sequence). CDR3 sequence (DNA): TGTGCCAGCAGCGCACCACAGGGGTTCGCGAACACCGGGGAGCTGTTTTTT. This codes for CASSAPQGFANTGELFF.

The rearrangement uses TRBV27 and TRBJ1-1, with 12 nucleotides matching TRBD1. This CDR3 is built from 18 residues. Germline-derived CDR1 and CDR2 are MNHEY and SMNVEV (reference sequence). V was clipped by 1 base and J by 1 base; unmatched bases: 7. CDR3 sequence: CASSLYLGQGARNTEAFF. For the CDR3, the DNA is TGTGCCAGCAGTTTATATTTGGGACAGGGGGCTAGGAACACTGAAGCTTTCTTT.

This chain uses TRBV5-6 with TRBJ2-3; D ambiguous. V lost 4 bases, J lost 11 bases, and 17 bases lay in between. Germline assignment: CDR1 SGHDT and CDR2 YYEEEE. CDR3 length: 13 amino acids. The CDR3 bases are TGTGCCAGCAGCCAGTCGTCCGACCCGCGGCAGTATTTT. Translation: CASSQSSDPRQYF.

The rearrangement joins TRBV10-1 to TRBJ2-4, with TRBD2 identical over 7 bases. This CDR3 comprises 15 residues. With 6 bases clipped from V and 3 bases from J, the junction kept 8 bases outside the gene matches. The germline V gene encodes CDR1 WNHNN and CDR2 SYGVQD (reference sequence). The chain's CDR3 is CASRKDGDYKNIQYF. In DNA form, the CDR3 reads TGCGCCAGCAGGAAGGACGGGGACTACAAAAACATTCAGTACTTC.

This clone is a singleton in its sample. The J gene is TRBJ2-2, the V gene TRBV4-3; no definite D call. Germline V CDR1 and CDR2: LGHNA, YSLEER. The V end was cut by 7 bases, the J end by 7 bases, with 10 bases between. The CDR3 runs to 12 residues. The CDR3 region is CASTPGYGELFF. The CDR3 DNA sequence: TGCGCCAGCACTCCTGGGTACGGGGAGCTGTTTTTT.

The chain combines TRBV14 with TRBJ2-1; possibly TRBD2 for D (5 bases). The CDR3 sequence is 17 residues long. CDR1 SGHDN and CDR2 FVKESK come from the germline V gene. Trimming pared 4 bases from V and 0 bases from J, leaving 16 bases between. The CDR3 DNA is TGTGCCAGCAGCCCCGTCGGGCGGGCTTACTCCTACAATGAGCAGTTCTTC. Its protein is CASSPVGRAYSYNEQFF.

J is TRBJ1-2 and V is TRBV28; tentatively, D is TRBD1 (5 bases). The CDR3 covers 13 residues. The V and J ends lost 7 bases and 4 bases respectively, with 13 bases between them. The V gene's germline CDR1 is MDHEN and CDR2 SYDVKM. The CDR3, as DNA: TGTGCCAGCATTTCAGGGACGCGCTATGGCTACACCTTC. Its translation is CASISGTRYGYTF.

The CDR3 DNA follows: TGTGCCTGGATAGGACAGGGGGCCTACGAGCAGTACTTC. It specifies CAWIGQGAYEQYF. This sequence joins TRBV30 and TRBJ2-7, with 10 bases aligning to TRBD1. CDR1 and CDR2 from the germline V gene are GTSNPN and SVGIG (reference sequence). This CDR3 has 13 residues. J gave up 2 bases and V 4 bases, and 2 bases lay outside the gene matches.

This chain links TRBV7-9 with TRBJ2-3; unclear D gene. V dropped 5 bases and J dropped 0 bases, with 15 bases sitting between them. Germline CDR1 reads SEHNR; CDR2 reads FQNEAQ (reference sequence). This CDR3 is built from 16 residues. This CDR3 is CASSPYAVGSTDTQYF. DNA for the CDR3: TGTGCCAGCAGCCCCTATGCCGTCGGGAGCACAGATACGCAGTATTTT.

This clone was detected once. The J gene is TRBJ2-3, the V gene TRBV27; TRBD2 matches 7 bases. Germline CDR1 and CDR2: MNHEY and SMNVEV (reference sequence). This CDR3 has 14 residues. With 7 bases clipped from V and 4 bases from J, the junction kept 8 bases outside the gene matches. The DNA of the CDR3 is TGTGCCAGCACCCCATACGCGGGAGCAGATACGCAGTATTTT. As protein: CASTPYAGADTQYF.

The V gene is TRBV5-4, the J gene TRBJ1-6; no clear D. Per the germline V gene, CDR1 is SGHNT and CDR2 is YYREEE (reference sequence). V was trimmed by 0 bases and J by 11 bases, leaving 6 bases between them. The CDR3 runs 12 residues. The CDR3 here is CASSLAPAPLHF. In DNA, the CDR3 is TGTGCCAGCAGCTTGGCCCCCGCACCCCTCCACTTT.

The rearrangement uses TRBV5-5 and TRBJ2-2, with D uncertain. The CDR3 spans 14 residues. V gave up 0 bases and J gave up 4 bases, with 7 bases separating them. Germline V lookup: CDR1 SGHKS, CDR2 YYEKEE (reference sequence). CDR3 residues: CASSLVLGTGELFF. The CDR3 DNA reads TGTGCCAGCAGCTTGGTCTTGGGCACCGGGGAGCTGTTTTTT.